This TCR beta chain is from a study of T cells in localized non-small cell lung cancer. Regarding the study as a whole: Uninvolved nearby lung showed the greatest T cell clonality, exceeding that found in tumor.

Regarding this clone: Its antigen is unknown.

Libraries were prepared by immunoSEQ multiplex PCR; TCRdb keeps only in-frame clonotypes and omits some of them. The top ten clones hold around 4.3% of a sample with fewer than 35,000 clones, approximately 87% of them seen once. Looked up from germline, CDR1 is SGHTA and CDR2 is FQGNSA. This CDR3 comprises 16 residues. After removal of 4 bases from V and 10 bases from J, the junction contained 13 bases not matched to a gene. The sequence was collected from a man between 40 and 70 years old with stage I lung adenocarcinoma. The V call is TRBV7-2, the J call TRBJ1-4, with 9 bases lining up with TRBD1. The source was peripheral blood, collected before any cancer treatment. The chain's CDR3 is CASSSGVGTGRGKLFF. CDR3 DNA sequence: TGTGCCAGCAGCTCAGGGGTCGGGACAGGGCGCGGAAAACTGTTTTTT.